One TCR beta chain is described in this entry. This specimen belongs to a study of blood T cell repertoires in COVID-19. Study information: Samples of COVID-19 (acute and convalescent) were obtained from the United States, Italy and Spain. The cDNA or gDNA used as material had been derived from T cells, B-cell-depleted T cells, or PBMCs.

The germline gives CDR1 LGHDT, CDR2 YNNKEL (reference sequence). There are 17 residues in the CDR3. V lost 5 bases to trimming and J lost 5 bases; unmatched junction nucleotides: 17. How the authors handled the data: Reference gene primer amplification yielded estimated nucleated cell counts. Clones were read by immunoSEQ multiplex PCR, and TCRdb kept only the in-frame ones, dropping some. That table furnishes V, J and clone size, whereas the DNA furnished D and trimming. Seen here are under 250,000 clones, 83% observed once, and the top ten hold around 2.5%. Sequencing was performed on peripheral blood. The chain is built from TRBV3-1 (or the pseudogene TRBV3-2) and TRBJ2-7; 8 nucleotides agree with TRBD1. The TCR was taken from a woman aged 40-49 years with active or convalescent COVID-19. The CDR3 nucleotides read TGTGCCAGCAGCATCACATCGGGCCGACAGGGGTTTGACGAGCAGTACTTC. It is translated as CASSITSGRQGFDEQYF.